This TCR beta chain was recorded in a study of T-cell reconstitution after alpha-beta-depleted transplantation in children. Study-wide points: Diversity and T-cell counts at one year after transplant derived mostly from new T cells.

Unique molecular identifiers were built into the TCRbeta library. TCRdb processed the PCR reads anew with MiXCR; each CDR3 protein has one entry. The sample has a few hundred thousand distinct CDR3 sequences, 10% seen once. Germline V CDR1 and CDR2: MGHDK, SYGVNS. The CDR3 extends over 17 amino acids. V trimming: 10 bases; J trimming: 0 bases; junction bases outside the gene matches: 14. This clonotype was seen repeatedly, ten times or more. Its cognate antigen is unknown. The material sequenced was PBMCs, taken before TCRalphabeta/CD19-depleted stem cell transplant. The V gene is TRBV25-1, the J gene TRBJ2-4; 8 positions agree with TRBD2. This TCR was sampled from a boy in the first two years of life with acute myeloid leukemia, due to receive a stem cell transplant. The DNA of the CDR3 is TGTGCCACCGCACAATCCCAAGCGGGGGTAGCCAAAAACATTCAGTACTTC. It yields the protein CATAQSQAGVAKNIQYF.